This entry features one T cell receptor beta chain sequence. Its antigen is still unknown. The protocol was immunoSEQ multiplex PCR, while the TCRdb copy is restricted to in-frame clones and leaves out a portion. The sample lists some 25,000 clones; about three quarters were seen once. The data are from a study of neoadjuvant nivolumab and ipilimumab in lung cancer. General study results and limits: Only two of four nivolumab-treated tumors gained richness and clonality by surgery. Pretherapy blood TCR richness correlated positively with resected tumor richness. TCR clonality did not significantly correlate with pathologic tumor regression.

This CDR3 is built from 14 residues. V was shortened by 4 bases and J by 14 bases, with 19 bases between the two germline ends. Germline CDR1 is SGHRS and CDR2 is YFSETQ. The sample in question was tumor tissue, obtained after neoadjuvant nivolumab, alone or with ipilimumab, at or shortly before surgery. The chain employs TRBV5-1 and TRBJ1-6; no firm D call. This clonotype was sampled from an adult with non-small cell lung cancer. CDR3 sequence: CASSPVPSLATLHF. CDR3 sequence (DNA): TGCGCCAGCAGCCCGGTACCGTCTCTAGCCACCCTCCACTTT.